This T cell receptor (beta chain) derives from a study of molecular identifiers for immune sequencing clone quantification. TCRdb recomputed calls from the PCR reads with MiXCR, one row per CDR3 protein. Among nearly 650,000 distinct CDR3 sequences listed, roughly 27% were seen once. The CDR3 loop spans 14 amino acids. Germline CDR1 is SGHNT and CDR2 is YENEEA. Trimming took 5 bases from V and 9 from J, leaving 17 bases between them. This clonotype was observed a handful of times. Sequencing input: naive CD8+ T cells from blood, with Jurkat cell RNA spiked in. Subset noted: FACS-sorted CD8+CD4-CCR7+CD45RA+ naive T cells. This chain joins TRBV11-3 and TRBJ2-1, with D unresolved. The sequence came from a human donor in good health. Some libraries in this study had Jurkat cell RNA spiked in. DNA of the CDR3: TGTGCCAGCAGCCCACGGGCTTCACCCGGTGAGCAGTTCTTC. Its protein product is CASSPRASPGEQFF. The whole variable domain, remainder taken from reference TRBV11-3 and TRBJ2-1, is EAGVVQSPRYKIIEKKQPVAFWCNPISGHNTLYWYLQNLGQGPELLIRYENEEAVDDSQLPKDRFSAERLKGVDSTLKIQPAELGDSAVYLCASSPRASPGEQFFGPGTRLTVL.